Shown below are 9 T cell receptor beta chains from a single sample sequenced in a study of shared clonotypes between healthy human individuals (dated by TCRdb to between 2020 and 2021). The library was built by means of the immunoSEQ multiplex PCR assay. Held by TCRdb, this immuneACCESS table contains in-frame sequences only and omits some clones. Under half of the omission traces to an unresolved V gene where checked; the cause of the rest is unknown. For this sample the table gives about 510,000 clones, of which 96% were detected only once. The ten largest make up approximately 0.06% of the sample. Sample: naive CD4+ T cells sorted from blood. In the paper's terms, the cell subset or site label means: CD45RA+ positively selected. The receptors were sampled from a woman in her twenties or thirties in good health.

This sequence joins TRBV6-5 and TRBJ2-7; 8 nucleotides agree with TRBD1. V was clipped by 6 bases and J by 3 bases; unmatched bases: 4. Germline V gives CDR1 MNHEY, CDR2 SVGAGI. This CDR3 spans 13 amino acids. DNA of the CDR3: TGTGCCAGCAGACCAGGGGGCGGCTACGAGCAGTACTTC. Its translation is CASRPGGGYEQYF.

The chain is built from TRBV28 and TRBJ1-6; D is uncertain. The CDR3 loop spans 17 amino acids. V lost 1 base to trimming and J lost 10 bases, with 20 bases between them. Germline V CDR1 and CDR2: MDHEN, SYDVKM. The CDR3 is CASSLLSLRVANSPLHF. The DNA for the CDR3 is TGTGCCAGCAGTTTATTGTCCCTAAGGGTGGCTAACTCACCCCTCCACTTT.

The chain combines TRBV6-1 with TRBJ2-7; no clear D. The CDR3 covers 15 residues. The germline gives CDR1 MNHNS, CDR2 SASEGT. V shed 3 bases and J shed 0 bases, with 12 bases lying between them. The CDR3 bases are TGTGCCAGCAGTGAGGGCCAAATTGTCTCCTACGAGCAGTACTTC. This translates into CASSEGQIVSYEQYF.

This sequence joins TRBV27 and TRBJ2-5, with D uncertain. With the DNA end fitting TRBJ2-7 better, the J assignment may be wrong. The CDR3 contains 13 residues. CDR1 and CDR2 from the germline V gene are MNHEY and SMNVEV (reference sequence). The CDR3 region has the DNA TGTGCCAGCAGTATAGGGCCCCCCTACGAGCAGTACTTC. Protein sequence: CASSIGPPYEQYF.

The chain combines TRBV27 with TRBJ2-3, with D possibly called TRBD1 or TRBD2 (5 bases each). The CDR3 extends over 14 amino acids. Germline CDR1 is MNHEY and CDR2 is SMNVEV (reference sequence). The V end lost 4 bases, the J end lost 8 bases, and 16 bases lay between the germline ends. This chain's CDR3 is CASSSPPGRGTQYF. The CDR3 nucleotides are TGTGCCAGCAGTTCCCCCCCGGGACGGGGTACGCAGTATTTT.

J is TRBJ1-5 and V is TRBV28, with a weak D call TRBD1 (5 bases). In germline, CDR1 is MDHEN, CDR2 SYDVKM. The CDR3 spans 14 residues. Between the trimmed V and J ends, which lost 5 bases and 4 bases, there was a span of 12 bases. The DNA for the CDR3 is TGTGCCAGCAGTAAGACCCAGGGAAATCAGCCCCAGCATTTT. It specifies CASSKTQGNQPQHF.

The genes are TRBV14 and TRBJ2-5, with unresolved D. The better agreement between TRBJ2-7 and the DNA end casts doubt on the J call. Germline V gene lookup returns CDR1 SGHDN and CDR2 FVKESK. The CDR3 loop spans 13 amino acids. CDR3 amino acids: CASSQVRFYEQYF. In DNA, the CDR3 is TGTGCCAGCAGCCAAGTGAGGTTCTACGAGCAGTACTTC.

CDR3 protein: CSVESSGKPYEQYF. CDR3 bases: TGCAGCGTTGAGAGTAGCGGGAAACCCTACGAGCAGTACTTC. The chain joins TRBV29-1 to TRBJ2-7, with 8 bases fitting TRBD2. Germline trimming cut 3 bases from V and 2 bases from J; bases unmatched to any gene: 6. CDR1 and CDR2 (germline): SQVTM, ANQGSEA. The length of the CDR3 is 14 residues.

This rearrangement joins TRBV19 to TRBJ1-5; no definite D call. The V end was cut by 5 bases, the J end by 7 bases, with 12 bases between. The CDR3 length is 13 residues. The germline V gene encodes CDR1 LNHDA and CDR2 SQIVND (reference sequence). The CDR3 nucleotides read TGTGCCAGTAGTTTCTTGGGATTACAGCCCCAGCATTTT. Translated: CASSFLGLQPQHF.